Listed below are T cell receptor beta chains from one sample, sequenced in a study of blood T cell repertoires in COVID-19. Clones were read by immunoSEQ multiplex PCR, and TCRdb kept only the in-frame ones, dropping some. The sample consists of about 160,000 clones, roughly 83% of them appearing once. Sequenced sample: peripheral blood. The receptor set was obtained from a woman of 80 years or more with active or convalescent COVID-19. CDR3s include the opening cysteine and the closing phenylalanine or tryptophan. D genes are given only for firm matches. Part of the rows lack a size; the others show once, few, many or a class for expanded clones.

-	TRBV4-3	-	TRBJ1-6	CASSQGTLYNSPLHF	TGCGCCAGCAGCCAAGGGACTCTTTATAATTCACCCCTCCACTTT
-	TRBV30	-	TRBJ2-2	CAWSLGHTNTGELFF	TGTGCCTGGAGCCTGGGACATACGAACACCGGGGAGCTGTTTTTT
-	TRBV6-5	-	TRBJ1-1	CASSPSFDRVTEAFF	TGTGCCAGCAGTCCGTCTTTTGACAGAGTCACTGAAGCTTTCTTT
-	TRBV4-1	once	TRBJ1-1	CASSPPTRQDTEAFF	TGCGCCAGCAGCCCTCCGACCCGACAGGACACTGAAGCTTTCTTT
-	TRBV7-9	-	TRBJ2-7	CASSPRQGGSYEQYF	TGTGCCAGCAGCCCCCGACAGGGAGGCTCCTACGAGCAGTACTTC
-	TRBV19	-	TRBJ2-7	CASSSDGGMEQYF	TGTGCCAGCTCGTCGGACGGGGGTATGGAGCAGTACTTC
-	TRBV6-5	-	TRBJ1-2	CASSGTGNYGYTF	TGTGCCAGCAGCGGCACAGGGAACTATGGCTACACCTTC
-	TRBV10-3	-	TRBJ2-1	CAISESRAGLNEQFF	TGTGCCATCAGTGAGTCGAGGGCGGGGTTAAATGAGCAGTTCTTC
-	TRBV7-2	-	TRBJ1-6	CASSLDFTGTSPLHF	TGTGCCAGCAGCTTAGATTTCACAGGGACTTCACCCCTCCACTTT
-	TRBV30	once	TRBJ2-7	CAWSVRRTPIYEQYF	TGTGCCTGGAGTGTTAGGAGGACTCCGATCTACGAGCAGTACTTC
-	TRBV18	-	TRBJ1-1	CASRGTPTNTEAFF	TGTGCCAGCCGTGGGACACCGACGAACACTGAAGCTTTCTTT
-	TRBV6-5	-	TRBJ1-3	CASSYQVSAGNTIYF	TGTGCCAGCAGTTATCAGGTGTCGGCTGGAAACACCATATATTTT
-	TRBV12-5	-	TRBJ1-1	CASGTKQGITEAFF	TGTGCTAGTGGCACAAAACAGGGAATCACTGAAGCTTTCTTT
TRBD2	TRBV7-2	-	TRBJ2-7	CASSPPSGGSYEQYF	TGTGCCAGCAGCCCTCCTAGCGGGGGTTCATACGAGCAGTACTTC
-	TRBV19	-	TRBJ1-2	CASSIHIRTANYGYTF	TGTGCCAGTAGTATCCATATTAGAACCGCTAACTATGGCTACACCTTC
-	TRBV12-5	-	TRBJ2-3	CASGLVTSTDTQYF	TGTGCTAGTGGTTTGGTGACTAGCACAGATACGCAGTATTTT
-	TRBV3-1/TRBV3-2	-	TRBJ2-6	CASSQDVRATGANVLTF	TGTGCCAGCAGCCAAGATGTCAGGGCGACTGGGGCCAACGTCCTGACTTTC
TRBD2	TRBV11-3	-	TRBJ2-4	CASSRGAQTSGGYENIQYF	TGTGCCAGCAGCCGGGGAGCACAGACTAGCGGGGGATATGAAAACATTCAGTACTTC
TRBD1	TRBV12-3/TRBV12-4	-	TRBJ2-7	CASSTGQVYEQYF	TGTGCCAGCAGTACAGGACAGGTCTACGAGCAGTACTTC
-	TRBV6-2/TRBV6-3	-	TRBJ2-5	CASSYRRTRGVWETQYF	TGTGCCAGCAGTTACCGAAGGACTAGGGGGGTATGGGAGACCCAGTACTTC
-	TRBV12-2	-	TRBJ2-2	CASRPRAGRVELFF	TGTGCAAGTCGCCCCAGGGCAGGGCGTGTGGAGCTGTTTTTT
-	TRBV5-6	few	TRBJ1-1	CASGLDLMNTEAFF	TGTGCCAGTGGACTGGACCTTATGAACACTGAAGCTTTCTTT